The 22 T cell receptor beta chains in this list originate from one sample, sequenced in a study of shared clonotypes between healthy human individuals. Sequencing was performed with immunoSEQ multiplex PCR; in TCRdb, only in-frame clones are kept and a portion is missing. The sample includes roughly 2.2 million clones, 93% of them seen just once. The sequenced sample was naive CD4+ T cells from PBMCs. Regarding subset: CD45RA+ positively selected. These receptors all stem from a man between 18 and 29 years old in good health. Some clones in this sample may be carry-over from other donors' samples.

This clone was detected a few times. The chain combines TRBV16 with TRBJ2-7, with D perhaps matching TRBD2 (6 bases). Trimming took 0 bases from V and 2 from J, leaving 14 bases between them. Germline V gene sequence: CDR1 KGHSY, CDR2 FQNENV. The CDR3 contains 16 residues. The CDR3 coding sequence is TGTGCCAGCAGCCAATCGACGGGACTTCGCCCCTACGAGCAGTACTTC. As protein: CASSQSTGLRPYEQYF.

Concerning this clone: The identical CDR3 is also encoded by other nucleotide sequences in the sample. This chain joins TRBV10-3 and TRBJ2-7; D might be TRBD1 (6 bases). The CDR3 has 14 residues. Trimming pared 6 bases from V and 1 base from J, leaving 13 bases between. Germline loops: CDR1 ENHRY, CDR2 SYGVKD. Here the CDR3 reads CAISGTGSSYEQYF. For the CDR3, the DNA is TGTGCCATCAGCGGAACAGGGTCTTCCTACGAGCAGTACTTC.

The J gene is TRBJ1-1, the V gene TRBV15, with TRBD1 as a possible D gene (5 bases). Germline CDR1 reads LNHNV; CDR2 reads YYDKDF (reference sequence). The CDR3 length is 13 residues. V lost 5 bases and J lost 8, with 15 bases in between. The CDR3 sequence is CATSGGGEFEAFF. CDR3 sequence (DNA): TGTGCCACCAGCGGAGGAGGGGAATTCGAAGCTTTCTTT. The whole variable domain, remainder taken from reference TRBV15 and TRBJ1-1, is DAMVIQNPRYQVTQFGKPVTLSCSQTLNHNVMYWYQQKSSQAPKLLFHYYDKDFNNEADTPDNFQSRRPNTSFCFLDIRSPGLGDTAMYLCATSGGGEFEAFFGQGTRLTVV.

The chain has TRBV11-2 and TRBJ1-4; D uncertain. V was shortened by 3 bases and J by 3 bases, with 11 bases between the two germline ends. The CDR3 length is 15 residues. Germline loops: CDR1 SGHAT, CDR2 FQNNGV. The CDR3 sequence: CASSLDRAANEKLFF. In DNA, the CDR3 is TGTGCCAGCAGCTTGGACCGGGCCGCTAATGAAAAACTGTTTTTT.

The chain carries TRBV27 and TRBJ2-1; D is perhaps TRBD2 (6 bases). V was pared by 5 bases and J by 6 bases, with 23 bases between. Germline loops: CDR1 MNHEY, CDR2 SMNVEV (reference sequence). This CDR3 is 17 amino acids long. The CDR3 DNA reads TGTGCCAGCAGTCTCCAGCCCTGGGACTCCTACGGCAATGAGCAGTTCTTC. Its protein is CASSLQPWDSYGNEQFF.

The chain employs TRBV6-6 and TRBJ2-1, with a possible D match to TRBD1 (6 bases). Germline values: CDR1 MNHNY, CDR2 SVGAGI (reference sequence). Between the trimmed V and J ends, which lost 5 bases and 7 bases, there was a span of 12 bases. This CDR3 is built from 13 residues. The CDR3 spells CASSQQGPNEQFF. The CDR3 region has the DNA TGTGCCAGCAGTCAACAGGGCCCGAATGAGCAGTTCTTC.

The chain has TRBV11-2 and TRBJ1-1; 7 bases match TRBD1. Trimming cost V 6 bases and J 10 bases; bases outside gene matches: 17. This CDR3 has 15 residues. Germline CDR1 is SGHAT and CDR2 is FQNNGV. For the CDR3, the DNA is TGTGCCAGCAGTCGAGGGGGCGAGTCCCCCTGGGGAGCTTTCTTT. Its translation is CASSRGGESPWGAFF.

The chain joins TRBV6-5 to TRBJ1-5; D might be TRBD1 (5 bases). Between the trimmed V and J ends, which lost 8 bases and 1 base, there was a span of 15 bases. The CDR3 has 15 residues. Germline-derived CDR1 and CDR2 are MNHEY and SVGAGI. CDR3 loop: CASQRDGLSNQPQHF. In nucleotides, the CDR3 is TGTGCCAGCCAGCGGGACGGGCTGAGCAATCAGCCCCAGCATTTT.

The V and J genes are TRBV27 and TRBJ2-7; a weak D match, TRBD1 (6 bases). The CDR3 is 14 amino acids. Trimming removed 7 bases at V and 1 base at J, with 14 bases between. CDR1 is MNHEY and CDR2 is SMNVEV in the germline V gene (reference sequence). CDR3 loop: CASMRVRGSYEQYF. The CDR3, as DNA: TGTGCCAGCATGAGGGTGAGGGGGTCCTACGAGCAGTACTTC.

Details on this clone: The sample carries other DNA sequences with the same CDR3. The genes are TRBV13 and TRBJ2-5; D is perhaps TRBD1 (6 bases). The CDR3 has 14 residues. V dropped 3 bases and J dropped 5 bases, with 13 bases sitting between them. Germline V gene lookup returns CDR1 PRHDT and CDR2 FYEKMQ (reference sequence). The CDR3 DNA sequence: TGTGCCAGCAGCTTGGGAACGAGGGGGGAGACCCAGTACTTC. This translates into CASSLGTRGETQYF. The full variable domain, its missing parts supplied by reference TRBV13 and TRBJ2-5, is AAGVIQSPRHLIKEKRETATLKCYPIPRHDTVYWYQQGPGQDPQFLISFYEKMQSDKGSIPDRFSAQQFSDYHSELNMSSLELGDSALYFCASSLGTRGETQYFGPGTRLLVL.

This clone was seen just once. The chain employs TRBV7-3 and TRBJ1-2, with D maybe TRBD1 (5 bases). Trimming stripped 2 bases from V and 13 bases from J, with 17 bases between. The length of the CDR3 is 13 residues. CDR1 SGHTA and CDR2 FQGTGA come from the germline V gene. CDR3 amino acids: CASSLEPGRLFTF. CDR3 sequence (DNA): TGTGCCAGCAGCTTAGAGCCGGGACGTTTGTTCACCTTC.

J is TRBJ1-2 and V is TRBV28, with D perhaps TRBD1 (6 bases). The CDR3 extends over 17 amino acids. With 6 bases removed from V and 4 bases from J, the gap between germline ends came to 24 bases. Germline CDR1 and CDR2: MDHEN and SYDVKM. The CDR3 reads CASRPGTLGAWGYGYTF. DNA of the CDR3: TGTGCCAGCAGGCCCGGGACATTGGGGGCCTGGGGCTATGGCTACACCTTC.

The V gene is TRBV18, the J gene TRBJ2-7; 7 bases are a match to TRBD2. Germline V CDR1 and CDR2: KGHSH, LQKENI. V lost 5 bases, J lost 1 base, and 2 bases stayed unmatched. The CDR3 consists of 13 residues. CDR3 DNA sequence: TGTGCCAGCTCAAGACTAGCTTCCTACGAGCAGTACTTC. Protein sequence: CASSRLASYEQYF.

The chain carries TRBV5-5 and TRBJ1-2, with 10 bases aligning to TRBD1. V lost 3 bases, J lost 8 bases, and 10 bases stayed unmatched. Per the germline V gene, CDR1 is SGHKS and CDR2 is YYEKEE (reference sequence). The CDR3 contains 15 residues. The CDR3 region is CASSYPGQGRRGYTF. The CDR3 nucleotides read TGTGCCAGCAGCTACCCGGGACAGGGGCGGCGCGGCTACACCTTC.

The rearrangement links TRBV5-1 to TRBJ2-1; TRBD1 agrees at 7 bases. The CDR3 loop spans 15 amino acids. V lost 0 bases and J lost 7; bases outside the gene matches: 7. The V gene's germline CDR1 is SGHRS and CDR2 YFSETQ. The CDR3 nucleotides are TGCGCCAGCAGCTTGGCCGGGACAGACCGGAATGAGCAGTTCTTC. Protein: CASSLAGTDRNEQFF.

This sequence joins TRBV6-5 and TRBJ1-4; D possibly corresponds to TRBD1 (5 bases). Germline V CDR1 and CDR2: MNHEY, SVGAGI. The germline V and J ends were trimmed by 0 bases and 7 bases, with 12 bases remaining between them. The CDR3 is made up of 15 amino acids. CDR3: CASSYSAGGSEKLFF. The CDR3, as DNA: TGTGCCAGCAGTTACTCAGCGGGGGGGAGTGAAAAACTGTTTTTT.

The chain employs TRBV15 and TRBJ2-7; TRBD2 matches 8 bases. The CDR3 loop spans 15 amino acids. Germline V gives CDR1 LNHNV, CDR2 YYDKDF (reference sequence). The V gene end was trimmed by 2 bases and the J gene end by 3 bases; junction bases not matched to a gene: 6. CDR3 in amino acids: CATSRSTSGSYEQYF. DNA for the CDR3: TGTGCCACCAGCAGATCTACTAGCGGCAGCTACGAGCAGTACTTC.

The V and J genes are TRBV18 and TRBJ2-3; weak D call: TRBD2 (6 bases). Trimming stripped 0 bases from V and 5 bases from J, with 12 bases between. This CDR3 region has 15 residues. From germline, CDR1 is KGHSH and CDR2 LQKENI. The chain's CDR3 is CASSPPTGAGDTQYF. The CDR3 DNA reads TGTGCCAGCTCACCACCTACGGGAGCCGGAGATACGCAGTATTTT.

CDR3 sequence: CASSGPGGSYEQYF. The CDR3 DNA reads TGTGCCAGCAGTGGGCCGGGAGGCTCCTACGAGCAGTACTTC. The chain recombines TRBV28 with TRBJ2-7, with 7 bases matching TRBD2. Germline values: CDR1 MDHEN, CDR2 SYDVKM. The CDR3 spans 14 residues. The V gene end was trimmed by 5 bases and the J gene end by 0 bases; junction bases not matched to a gene: 4.

In its sample, this clone was seen once. DNA for the CDR3: TGCGCCAGCAGCCTCCAGGACGGAGATACGCAGTATTTT. Translation gives CASSLQDGDTQYF. J is TRBJ2-3 and V is TRBV4-3; no clear D gene. Germline CDR1 reads LGHNA; CDR2 reads YSLEER. This CDR3 is 13 amino acids long. V was pared by 4 bases and J by 5 bases, with 10 bases between.

This chain uses TRBV7-2 with TRBJ2-7, with D tentatively TRBD2 (6 bases). The length of the CDR3 is 15 residues. V lost 5 bases, J lost 2 bases, and 16 bases lay in between. Germline lookup yields CDR1 SGHTA and CDR2 FQGNSA. The CDR3 here is CASSASGSFAYEQYF. CDR3 DNA sequence: TGTGCCAGCAGCGCATCCGGGAGTTTCGCCTACGAGCAGTACTTC.

This chain links TRBV5-8 with TRBJ1-3, with a weak D call TRBD1 (5 bases). Trimming shortened V by 6 bases and J by 4 bases, and 14 bases separated the two germline ends. The length of the CDR3 is 14 residues. CDR1 and CDR2 (germline): SGHTS, YDEGEE. The CDR3 loop reads CASIPGRQGNTIYF. The CDR3 DNA follows: TGTGCCAGCATCCCGGGACGCCAGGGAAACACCATATATTTT.